Many counts were recorded for the clone carrying this T cell receptor beta chain. The antigen is unknown. V lost 5 bases and J lost 8; bases outside the gene matches: 7. CDR1 SQVTM and CDR2 ANQGSEA come from the germline V gene. The CDR3 is 14 residues long. MiXCR, applied by TCRdb to the reads, yields one record per CDR3 protein. This sample has about 360,000 distinct CDR3 sequences, with 15% to 20% found just once. The sample belongs to a study of T cell repertoires in cytomegalovirus infection. About the research overall: A matching HLA type, together with CMV infection, was signaled by public TCR beta signatures.

General study results and limits: In two of eight donors, the top clonotype was HLA-C-restricted CMV-specific. Cumulative public TCR beta family frequency identified CMV carriers with the relevant HLA.

This TCR was sampled from a human donor in good health (CMV status not recorded). Some clones in this sample may be carry-over from other donors' samples. The chain has TRBV29-1 and TRBJ2-1; 12 positions agree with TRBD2. The sample taken for sequencing was PBMCs. The CDR3 is CSVRTSGTSDEQFF. CDR3 DNA sequence: TGCAGCGTTCGGACTAGCGGGACCTCCGATGAGCAGTTCTTC.